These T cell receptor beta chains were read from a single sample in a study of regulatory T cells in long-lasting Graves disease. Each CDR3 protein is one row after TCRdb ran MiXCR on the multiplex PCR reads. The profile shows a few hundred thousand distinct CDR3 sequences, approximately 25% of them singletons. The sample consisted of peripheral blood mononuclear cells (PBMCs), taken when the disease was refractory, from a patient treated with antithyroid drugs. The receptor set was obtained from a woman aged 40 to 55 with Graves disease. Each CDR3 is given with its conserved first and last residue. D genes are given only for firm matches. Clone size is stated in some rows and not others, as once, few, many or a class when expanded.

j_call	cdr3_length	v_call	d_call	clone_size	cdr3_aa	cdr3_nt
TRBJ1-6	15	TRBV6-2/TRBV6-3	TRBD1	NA	CASTYTDRGYSPLHF	TGTGCCAGCACCTATACAGACAGGGGGTATTCACCCCTCCACTTT
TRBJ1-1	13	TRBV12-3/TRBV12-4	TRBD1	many	CASSFGQGSEAFF	TGTGCCAGCAGTTTCGGACAGGGGTCTGAAGCTTTCTTT
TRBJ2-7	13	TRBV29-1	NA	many	CSVGQGLSYEQYF	TGCAGCGTGGGGCAGGGCCTTAGTTACGAGCAGTACTTC
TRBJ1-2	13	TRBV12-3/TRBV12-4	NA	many	CASSFRANYGYTF	TGTGCCAGCAGTTTTCGGGCAAACTATGGCTACACCTTC
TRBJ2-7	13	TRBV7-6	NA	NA	CASSLMDSYEQYF	TGTGCCAGCAGCTTGATGGACAGCTACGAGCAGTACTTC
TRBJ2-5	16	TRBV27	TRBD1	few	CASSSMTGGARETQYF	TGTGCCAGCAGTTCTATGACAGGGGGCGCACGAGAGACCCAGTACTTC
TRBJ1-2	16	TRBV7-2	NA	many	CASSLDSGGTNYGYTF	TGTGCCAGCAGCTTAGATTCGGGGGGCACTAACTATGGCTACACCTTC
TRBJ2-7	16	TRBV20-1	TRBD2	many	CSAPHWGREGRYEQYF	TGCAGTGCTCCTCACTGGGGGCGGGAGGGCCGCTACGAGCAGTACTTC
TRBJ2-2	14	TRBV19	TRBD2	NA	CASSTQRDFGELFF	TGTGCCAGTAGTACTCAGCGGGATTTCGGGGAGCTGTTTTTT
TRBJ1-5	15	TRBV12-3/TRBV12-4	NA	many	CASSLDLGSNQPQHF	TGTGCCAGCAGTCTGGACCTTGGAAGCAATCAGCCCCAGCATTTT
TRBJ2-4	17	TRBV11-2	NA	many	CASRQSLRSTQGNIQYF	TGTGCCAGCAGACAGAGCCTTCGGTCCACCCAGGGGAACATTCAGTACTTC
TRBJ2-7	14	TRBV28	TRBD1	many	CASSMTGGQYEQYF	TGTGCCAGCAGTATGACAGGGGGCCAGTACGAGCAGTACTTC
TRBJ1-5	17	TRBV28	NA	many	CASSFQATRAGNQPQHF	TGTGCCAGCAGTTTCCAAGCCACTCGGGCCGGTAATCAGCCCCAGCATTTT
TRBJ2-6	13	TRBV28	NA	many	CASRISGANVLTF	TGTGCCAGCAGGATCTCTGGGGCCAACGTCCTGACTTTC
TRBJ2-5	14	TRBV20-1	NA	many	CSATPPGLRPTQYF	TGCAGTGCTACACCCCCGGGACTCCGACCGACCCAGTACTTC
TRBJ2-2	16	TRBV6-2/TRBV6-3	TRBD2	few	CASSIGLAGNTGELFF	TGTGCCAGCAGTATTGGACTAGCGGGGAACACCGGGGAGCTGTTTTTT
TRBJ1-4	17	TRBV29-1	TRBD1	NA	CSVTSRDRGNTNEKLFF	TGCAGCGTTACGTCCCGGGACAGGGGTAATACTAATGAAAAACTGTTTTTT
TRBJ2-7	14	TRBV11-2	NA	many	CASNSGEVSYEQYF	TGTGCCAGCAACTCGGGGGAGGTCAGCTACGAGCAGTACTTC
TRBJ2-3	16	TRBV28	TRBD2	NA	CASSGTSGSLGDTQYF	TGTGCCAGCAGTGGGACTAGCGGGAGTCTTGGGGATACGCAGTATTTT
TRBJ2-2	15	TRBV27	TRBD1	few	CASSSATGFSGELFF	TGTGCCAGCAGTTCCGCGACAGGGTTCAGCGGGGAGCTGTTTTTT
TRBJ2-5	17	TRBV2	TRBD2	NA	CASSPTRLAGYQETQYF	TGCGCCAGCAGCCCAACCAGACTAGCGGGGTACCAAGAGACCCAGTACTTC
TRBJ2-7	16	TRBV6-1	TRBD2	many	CASSDLRGGGRNEQYF	TGTGCCAGCAGTGATCTTCGCGGGGGGGGTAGGAACGAGCAGTACTTC
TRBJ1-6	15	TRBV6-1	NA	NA	CASSPRDWEISPLHF	TGTGCCAGCAGTCCCCGGGACTGGGAAATTTCACCCCTCCACTTT
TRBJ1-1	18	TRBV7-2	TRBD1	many	CASSLAFWDRGLNTEAFF	TGTGCCAGCAGCTTAGCTTTTTGGGACAGGGGGCTGAACACTGAAGCTTTCTTT
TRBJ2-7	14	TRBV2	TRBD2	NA	CASSEGSGSHEQYF	TGTGCCAGCAGTGAGGGTAGCGGGAGCCACGAGCAGTACTTC
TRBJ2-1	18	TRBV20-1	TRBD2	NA	CSVASGLAGVSIPNEQFF	TGCAGTGTCGCATCGGGACTAGCGGGAGTATCCATCCCCAATGAGCAGTTCTTC
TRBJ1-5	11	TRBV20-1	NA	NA	CSARGAQPQHF	TGCAGTGCTAGGGGAGCTCAGCCCCAGCATTTT
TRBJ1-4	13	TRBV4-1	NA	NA	CASSQVINEKLFF	TGCGCCAGCAGCCAAGTTATAAATGAAAAACTGTTTTTT
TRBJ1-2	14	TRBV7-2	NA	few	CASSSPDSYYGYTF	TGTGCCAGCAGCTCCCCGGACAGCTACTATGGCTACACCTTC
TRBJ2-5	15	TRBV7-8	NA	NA	CASSSHREDQETQYF	TGTGCCAGCAGCTCCCACCGGGAAGACCAAGAGACCCAGTACTTC